The next 21 T cell receptor beta chains were all read from a single sample in a study of regulatory T cells in long-lasting Graves disease. Time point given: persistent/refractory GD, antithyroid drugs over 5 years with positive TRAb. Scientists built the TCR library using RNA that was extracted from PBMCs. According to the study, TCR beta libraries were built with iRepertoire HTBI primers and CDR3-region Arm-PCR. Each CDR3 protein is one row after TCRdb ran MiXCR on the multiplex PCR reads. This sample has about 660,000 distinct CDR3 sequences, with about 30% found just once. Sample: peripheral blood mononuclear cells (PBMCs), taken when the disease was refractory, from a patient treated with antithyroid drugs. These receptor sequences come from a female donor with Graves disease.

This clonotype was seen repeatedly, ten times or more. CDR3 DNA sequence: TGTGCCAGCACGTTGGACAGGGGCAACTATGGCTACACCTTC. Translation gives CASTLDRGNYGYTF. The chain combines TRBV6-1 with TRBJ1-2; TRBD1 aligns across 9 bases. The CDR3 consists of 14 residues. V gave up 7 bases and J gave up 2 bases; unmatched junction bases: 5. Germline lookup yields CDR1 MNHNS and CDR2 SASEGT.

The chain is built from TRBV29-1 and TRBJ2-1; 14 bases are shared with TRBD2. This CDR3 region has 15 residues. J gave up 9 bases and V 0 bases, and 4 bases lay outside the gene matches. Germline V gene sequence: CDR1 SQVTM, CDR2 ANQGSEA. This chain's CDR3 is CSVEDSGTSGGEQFF. The CDR3 nucleotides are TGCAGCGTTGAAGATTCCGGGACTAGCGGGGGTGAGCAGTTCTTC.

This clonotype appeared many times. The V call is TRBV6-1, the J call TRBJ1-2; D call uncertain. The germline gives CDR1 MNHNS, CDR2 SASEGT. There are 15 residues in the CDR3. The germline V and J ends were trimmed by 7 bases and 0 bases, with 15 bases remaining between them. CDR3 protein: CASTPFAAANYGYTF. In DNA form, the CDR3 reads TGTGCCAGCACCCCCTTTGCAGCGGCTAACTATGGCTACACCTTC.

This sequence joins TRBV28 and TRBJ2-7; unclear D gene. V was clipped by 3 bases and J by 2 bases, with 11 bases between them. The CDR3 is made up of 14 amino acids. Germline V gives CDR1 MDHEN, CDR2 SYDVKM. In DNA form, the CDR3 reads TGTGCCAGCAGTTTCGGAGAAACTACCTACGAGCAGTACTTC. It codes for CASSFGETTYEQYF.

The gene calls are TRBV25-1 and TRBJ2-5; 10 bases align to TRBD2. Looked up from germline, CDR1 is MGHDK and CDR2 is SYGVNS. After removal of 7 bases from V and 5 bases from J, the junction contained 4 bases not matched to a gene. The CDR3 has 13 residues. CDR3 sequence (DNA): TGTGCCAGCATTCTAGCGGGAGCTGAGACCCAGTACTTC. It yields the protein CASILAGAETQYF.

V gene TRBV20-1 combines with J gene TRBJ1-1; D ambiguous. The germline V and J ends were trimmed by 3 bases and 3 bases, with 11 bases remaining between them. Germline V gene data show CDR1 as DFQATT and CDR2 as SNEGSKA (reference sequence). The CDR3 runs to 13 residues. The CDR3 DNA sequence: TGCAGTGCTAGCGTGGCTCCGGACACTGAAGCTTTCTTT. Translation: CSASVAPDTEAFF.

This clonotype was seen many times. The gene calls are TRBV5-4 and TRBJ2-2; TRBD1 matches at 9 bases. Germline V gene data show CDR1 as SGHNT and CDR2 as YYREEE (reference sequence). The trim removed 4 bases at V and 4 bases at J, leaving 8 bases unmatched. This CDR3 is built from 16 residues. DNA for the CDR3: TGTGCCAGCAGCCGGGCGGGACAGGGCGCCACCGGGGAGCTGTTTTTT. Translating it yields CASSRAGQGATGELFF. The full variable domain, its missing parts supplied by reference TRBV5-4 and TRBJ2-2, is ETGVTQSPTHLIKTRGQQVTLRCSSQSGHNTVSWYQQALGQGPQFIFQYYREEENGRGNFPPRFSGLQFPNYSSELNVNALELDDSALYLCASSRAGQGATGELFFGEGSRLTVL.

The chain links TRBV12-3 or TRBV12-4 to TRBJ1-6; possibly TRBD1 for D (5 bases). The V end lost 6 bases, the J end lost 2 bases, and 14 bases lay between the germline ends. The CDR3 is 16 amino acids. The CDR3: CASRLRGVTYNSPLHF. CDR3 DNA sequence: TGTGCCAGCAGGCTAAGGGGAGTCACCTATAATTCACCCCTCCACTTT.

This clonotype occurred many times. The chain uses TRBV6-1 and TRBJ1-4, with a tentative D call TRBD1 (6 bases). The CDR3 is 14 residues long. V gave up 1 base and J gave up 10 bases, with 13 bases separating them. Germline assignment: CDR1 MNHNS and CDR2 SASEGT. The CDR3 bases are TGTGCCAGCAGTGAAGTTGGGGGGGCGGCAAAACTGTTTTTT. It encodes CASSEVGGAAKLFF.

This clonotype was observed a handful of times. The chain links TRBV20-1 to TRBJ2-2, with 9 bases that match TRBD2. CDR1 and CDR2 from the germline V gene are DFQATT and SNEGSKA (reference sequence). Trimming cost V 3 bases and J 4 bases; bases outside gene matches: 6. The CDR3 extends over 15 amino acids. This CDR3 reads CSARLGGRVTGELFF. Written as DNA, the CDR3 is TGCAGTGCTAGGTTGGGCGGGAGGGTCACCGGGGAGCTGTTTTTT.

V gene TRBV6-1 combines with J gene TRBJ2-2; 7 positions match TRBD1. CDR1 is MNHNS and CDR2 is SASEGT in the germline V gene. The CDR3 contains 15 residues. Germline trimming cut 5 bases from V and 5 bases from J; bases unmatched to any gene: 8. The CDR3 nucleotides are TGTGCCAGCAGTCCTCGACAGGGCCGGACCGGGGAGCTGTTTTTT. Translating it yields CASSPRQGRTGELFF.

The chain has TRBV7-2 and TRBJ1-1; D not certain. V was pared by 5 bases and J by 0 bases, with 13 bases between. CDR1 and CDR2 from the germline V gene are SGHTA and FQGNSA. The CDR3 runs 15 residues. The CDR3 is CASSPRFGVNTEAFF. The CDR3 DNA is TGTGCCAGCAGCCCCCGGTTCGGGGTGAACACTGAAGCTTTCTTT.

This chain uses TRBV19 with TRBJ1-1; tentative D call: TRBD1 (5 bases). The CDR3 has 15 residues. V was shortened by 4 bases and J by 3 bases, with 15 bases between the two germline ends. The germline V gene has CDR1 LNHDA and CDR2 SQIVND (reference sequence). The CDR3: CASSRQGGVYTEAFF. CDR3 DNA sequence: TGTGCCAGTAGTAGGCAGGGCGGAGTGTACACTGAAGCTTTCTTT. Variable domain in full (rest from reference TRBV19 and TRBJ1-1): DGGITQSPKYLFRKEGQNVTLSCEQNLNHDAMYWYRQDPGQGLRLIYYSQIVNDFQKGDIAEGYSVSREKKESFPLTVTSAQKNPTAFYLCASSRQGGVYTEAFFGQGTRLTVV.

As to this clonotype: A clone one base away is much larger, so this may be a read error. Here the CDR3 omits its conserved ending phenylalanine or tryptophan, so a read error is the likely source. The chain has TRBV2 and TRBJ1-6; 9 positions agree with TRBD1. Germline CDR1 and CDR2: SNHLY and FYNNEI. CDR3 length: 17 residues. V lost 7 bases and J lost 10; bases outside the gene matches: 17. DNA for the CDR3: TGTGCCAGCACCACCTCGGTTCAGGACAGGGGTGGATCACCCCTCCACTCT. Translated: CASTTSVQDRGGSPLHS.

V usage is TRBV11-2 and J usage is TRBJ2-7; a weak D match, TRBD2 (6 bases). The germline V gene encodes CDR1 SGHAT and CDR2 FQNNGV. The CDR3 runs 15 residues. V lost 5 bases and J 4 bases, leaving 18 bases between the germline ends. The CDR3 DNA sequence: TGTGCCAGCAGCCTAGTCACCGGGAGCCCTTACGAGCAGTACTTC. Protein: CASSLVTGSPYEQYF.

The rearrangement joins TRBV6-4 to TRBJ1-1; no clear D gene. The germline CDR1 and CDR2 sequences are MRHNA and SNTAGT. CDR3 length equals 12 residues. Deletions cut 7 bases from V and 6 bases from J, with 12 bases between. The CDR3 here is CASKVGVAEAFF. CDR3 nucleotide sequence: TGTGCCAGCAAGGTTGGGGTGGCTGAAGCTTTCTTT.

This clonotype showed up just once. The V and J genes are TRBV6-1 and TRBJ1-2; TRBD1 might be the D (5 bases). Trimming shortened V by 7 bases and J by 0 bases, and 12 bases separated the two germline ends. Germline CDR1 MNHNS, CDR2 SASEGT. This CDR3 is 14 amino acids long. The CDR3 DNA sequence: TGTGCCAGCATGGGGGACGCCCCTAACTATGGCTACACCTTC. It is translated as CASMGDAPNYGYTF.

V usage is TRBV11-2 and J usage is TRBJ2-1, with D possibly matching TRBD1 (6 bases). Between the trimmed V and J ends, which lost 4 bases and 3 bases, there was a span of 7 bases. In germline, CDR1 is SGHAT, CDR2 FQNNGV. This CDR3 comprises 13 residues. This CDR3 reads CASSSGDYNEQFF. The CDR3 DNA reads as TGTGCCAGCAGCTCAGGGGACTACAATGAGCAGTTCTTC.

To note about this clonotype: The CDR3 ends on some other residue instead of the conserved phenylalanine or tryptophan, so this is likely a read error. The chain joins TRBV6-5 to TRBJ1-1; D unclear. The CDR3 loop spans 14 amino acids. Trimming pared 2 bases from V and 1 base from J, leaving 8 bases between. Germline V gives CDR1 MNHEY, CDR2 SVGAGI. The CDR3 DNA reads as TGTGCCAGCAGTTACAGTACAGCGAACACTGAAGCTTTCCTT. Its protein product is CASSYSTANTEAFL.

This chain joins TRBV27 and TRBJ2-5, with 10 bases that match TRBD1. From germline, CDR1 is MNHEY and CDR2 SMNVEV (reference sequence). The CDR3 totals 17 residues. V shed 0 bases, J shed 0 bases, and the junction held 4 bases outside the gene matches. CDR3 loop: CASSLSRTGGYQETQYF. CDR3 in DNA: TGTGCCAGCAGTTTATCCAGGACAGGGGGTTACCAAGAGACCCAGTACTTC.

This clonotype was detected many times. CDR3 nucleotide sequence: TGTGCCAGCAGTTTGACAGGCGGAGAGACCCAGTACTTC. Translating it yields CASSLTGGETQYF. This sequence joins TRBV12-3 or TRBV12-4 and TRBJ2-5; weak D call: TRBD1 (6 bases). The CDR3 extends over 13 amino acids. V lost 3 bases and J lost 4, with 9 bases in between.